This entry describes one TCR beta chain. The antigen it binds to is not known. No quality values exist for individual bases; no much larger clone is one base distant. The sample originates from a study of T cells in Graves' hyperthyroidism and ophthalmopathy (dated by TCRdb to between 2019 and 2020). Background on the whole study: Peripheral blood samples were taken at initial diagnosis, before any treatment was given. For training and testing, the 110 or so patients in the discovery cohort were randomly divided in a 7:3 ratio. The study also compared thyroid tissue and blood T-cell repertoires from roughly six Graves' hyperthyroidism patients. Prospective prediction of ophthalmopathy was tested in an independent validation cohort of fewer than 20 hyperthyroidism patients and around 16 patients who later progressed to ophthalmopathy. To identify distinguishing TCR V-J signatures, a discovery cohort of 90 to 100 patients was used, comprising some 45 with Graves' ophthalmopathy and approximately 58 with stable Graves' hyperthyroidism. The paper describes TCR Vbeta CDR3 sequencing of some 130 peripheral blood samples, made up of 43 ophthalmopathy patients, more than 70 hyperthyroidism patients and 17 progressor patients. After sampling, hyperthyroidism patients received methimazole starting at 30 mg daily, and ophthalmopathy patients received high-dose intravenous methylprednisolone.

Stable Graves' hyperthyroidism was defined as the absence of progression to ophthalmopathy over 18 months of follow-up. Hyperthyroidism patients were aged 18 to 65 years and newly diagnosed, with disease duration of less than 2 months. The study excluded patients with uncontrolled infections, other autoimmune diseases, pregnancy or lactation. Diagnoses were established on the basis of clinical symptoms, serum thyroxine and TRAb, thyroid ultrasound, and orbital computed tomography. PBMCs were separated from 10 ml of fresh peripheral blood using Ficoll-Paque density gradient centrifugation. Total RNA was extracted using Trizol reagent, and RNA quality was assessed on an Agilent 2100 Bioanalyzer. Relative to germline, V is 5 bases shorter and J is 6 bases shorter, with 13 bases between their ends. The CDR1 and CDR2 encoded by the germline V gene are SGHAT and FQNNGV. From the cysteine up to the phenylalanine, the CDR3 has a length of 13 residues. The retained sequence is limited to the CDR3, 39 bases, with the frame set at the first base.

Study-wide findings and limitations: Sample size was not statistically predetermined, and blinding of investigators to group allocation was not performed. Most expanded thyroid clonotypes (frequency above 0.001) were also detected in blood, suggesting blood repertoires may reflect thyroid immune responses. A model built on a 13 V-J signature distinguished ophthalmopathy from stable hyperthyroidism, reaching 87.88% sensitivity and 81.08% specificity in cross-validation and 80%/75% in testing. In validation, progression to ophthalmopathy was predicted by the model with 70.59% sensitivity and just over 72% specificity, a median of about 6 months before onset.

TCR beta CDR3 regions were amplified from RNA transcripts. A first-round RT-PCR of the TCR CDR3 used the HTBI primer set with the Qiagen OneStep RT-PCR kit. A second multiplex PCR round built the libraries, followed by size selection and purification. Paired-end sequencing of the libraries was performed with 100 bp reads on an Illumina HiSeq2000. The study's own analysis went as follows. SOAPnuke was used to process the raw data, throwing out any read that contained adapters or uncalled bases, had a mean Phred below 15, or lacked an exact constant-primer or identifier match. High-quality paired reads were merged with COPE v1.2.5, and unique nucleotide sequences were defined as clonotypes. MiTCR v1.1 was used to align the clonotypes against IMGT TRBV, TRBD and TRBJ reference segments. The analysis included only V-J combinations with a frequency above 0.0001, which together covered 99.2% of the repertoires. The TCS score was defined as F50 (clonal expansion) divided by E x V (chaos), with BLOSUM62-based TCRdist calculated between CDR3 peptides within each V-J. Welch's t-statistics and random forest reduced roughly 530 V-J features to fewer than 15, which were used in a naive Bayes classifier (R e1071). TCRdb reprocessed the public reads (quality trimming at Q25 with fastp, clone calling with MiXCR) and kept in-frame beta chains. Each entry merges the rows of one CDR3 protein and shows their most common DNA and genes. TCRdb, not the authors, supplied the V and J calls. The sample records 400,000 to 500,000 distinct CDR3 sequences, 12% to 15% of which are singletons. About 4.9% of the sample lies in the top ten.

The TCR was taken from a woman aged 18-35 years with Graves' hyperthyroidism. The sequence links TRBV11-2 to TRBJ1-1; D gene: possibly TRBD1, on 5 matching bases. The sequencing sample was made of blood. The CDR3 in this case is CASSAIQVPEAFF. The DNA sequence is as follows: TGTGCCAGCAGCGCAATACAGGTTCCTGAAGCTTTCTTT.